This T cell receptor beta chain was sequenced for a study of regulatory T cells in long-lasting Graves disease. Turning to the study itself: With positive TSH receptor antibodies and over 5 years of antithyroid drugs, Graves' disease was considered persistent.

Overall study findings and caveats: Comparison showed that persistent patients shared more public clonotypes (about 2,600) than new patients (966). Among samples with persistent disease, TRBV28, TRBJ1-2 and TRBJ2-5 were favored.

This clonotype was seen many times. Its specificity is not known. CDR3 length equals 13 residues. Germline-derived CDR1 and CDR2 are MDHEN and SYDVKM. Trimming pared 4 bases from V and 9 bases from J, leaving 13 bases between. The time point denotes: persistent/refractory GD, antithyroid drugs over 5 years with positive TRAb. Preparation of the TCR library used RNA extracted from PBMCs. Combining iRepertoire HTBI primers with Arm-PCR of CDR3 regions, the authors built TCR beta libraries. TCRdb fed the multiplex PCR reads into MiXCR, producing one record per CDR3 protein. Among approximately 470,000 distinct CDR3 sequences listed, under 25% were seen once.

This clonotype was sampled from a female donor with Graves disease. The rearrangement links TRBV28 to TRBJ1-5; possible D gene TRBD1, 6 bases. This specimen was peripheral blood mononuclear cells (PBMCs), taken when the disease was refractory, from a patient treated with antithyroid drugs. The CDR3 region has the DNA TGTGCCAGCAGTTCGAGGGGGGAGCGGCCCCAGCATTTT. It codes for CASSSRGERPQHF.